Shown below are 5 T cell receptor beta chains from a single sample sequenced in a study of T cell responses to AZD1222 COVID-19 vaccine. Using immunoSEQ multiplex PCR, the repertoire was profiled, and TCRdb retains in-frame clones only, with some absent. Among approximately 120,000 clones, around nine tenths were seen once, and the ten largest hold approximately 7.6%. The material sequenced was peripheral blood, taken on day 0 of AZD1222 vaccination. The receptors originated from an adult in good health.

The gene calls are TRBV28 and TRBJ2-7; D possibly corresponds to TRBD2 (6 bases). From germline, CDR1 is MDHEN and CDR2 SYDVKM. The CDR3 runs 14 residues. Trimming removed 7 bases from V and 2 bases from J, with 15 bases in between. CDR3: CASTPGSLPYEQYF. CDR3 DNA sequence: TGTGCCAGCACCCCCGGGAGTCTGCCCTACGAGCAGTACTTC.

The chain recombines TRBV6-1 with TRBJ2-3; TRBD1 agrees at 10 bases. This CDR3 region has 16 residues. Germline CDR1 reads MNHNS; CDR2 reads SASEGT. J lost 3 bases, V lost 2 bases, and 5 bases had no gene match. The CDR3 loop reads CASSEQTGGYTDTQYF. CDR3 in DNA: TGTGCCAGCAGTGAACAGACAGGGGGCTATACAGATACGCAGTATTTT.

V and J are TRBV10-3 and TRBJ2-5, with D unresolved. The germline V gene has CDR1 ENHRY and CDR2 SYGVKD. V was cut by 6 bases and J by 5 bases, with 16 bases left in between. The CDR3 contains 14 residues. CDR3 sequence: CAIRPTGATETQYF. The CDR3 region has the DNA TGTGCCATCAGACCCACTGGTGCCACGGAGACCCAGTACTTC.

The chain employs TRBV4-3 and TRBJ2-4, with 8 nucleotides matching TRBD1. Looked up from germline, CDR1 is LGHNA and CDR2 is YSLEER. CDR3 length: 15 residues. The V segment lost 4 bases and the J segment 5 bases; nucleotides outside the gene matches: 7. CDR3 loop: CASSLDRGGENIQYF. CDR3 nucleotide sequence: TGCGCCAGCAGCCTCGACAGGGGTGGCGAAAACATTCAGTACTTC.

CDR3 region: CASQGQSKSGNTIYF. The CDR3 DNA is TGTGCCAGCCAGGGACAGTCTAAATCTGGAAACACCATATATTTT. The chain joins TRBV28 to TRBJ1-3; 7 bases fit TRBD1. Germline CDR1 and CDR2: MDHEN and SYDVKM. V dropped 8 bases and J dropped 1; count of bases not matched to a gene: 8. The CDR3 length is 15 residues.